This entry is about one TCR beta chain. What it recognizes is unknown. Trimming at V came to 7 bases and at J to 4 bases, leaving 4 bases not matched to a gene. The length of the CDR3 is 14 residues. Germline V lookup: CDR1 MDHEN, CDR2 SYDVKM. A single record per CDR3 protein comes from TCRdb applying MiXCR to the 5' RACE reads. The table includes roughly 250,000 distinct CDR3 sequences, 7.5% detected once. This sample stems from a study of identical twins. The study, taken as a whole, reports: Out-of-frame alpha sequences common to twins were enriched for low generation probability. Instead of following the same donors, the conclusions were based on cross-sectional statistical analysis. Invariant T cells like MAIT and iNKT could partly confound the zero-insertion analyses. The more abundant beta clonotypes in cord blood had fewer insertions, and memory repertoires did not show this.

The sample was also reused in another study, on yellow fever vaccine responses in identical twins.

The chain couples TRBV28 to TRBJ2-1; TRBD1 matches at 10 bases. The receptor was isolated from a young woman in good health. Sequencing input: CD8+ T cells sorted from blood. DNA of the CDR3: TGTGCCAGCAAAGGACAGGGGGTATACAATGAGCAGTTCTTC. Its translation is CASKGQGVYNEQFF.